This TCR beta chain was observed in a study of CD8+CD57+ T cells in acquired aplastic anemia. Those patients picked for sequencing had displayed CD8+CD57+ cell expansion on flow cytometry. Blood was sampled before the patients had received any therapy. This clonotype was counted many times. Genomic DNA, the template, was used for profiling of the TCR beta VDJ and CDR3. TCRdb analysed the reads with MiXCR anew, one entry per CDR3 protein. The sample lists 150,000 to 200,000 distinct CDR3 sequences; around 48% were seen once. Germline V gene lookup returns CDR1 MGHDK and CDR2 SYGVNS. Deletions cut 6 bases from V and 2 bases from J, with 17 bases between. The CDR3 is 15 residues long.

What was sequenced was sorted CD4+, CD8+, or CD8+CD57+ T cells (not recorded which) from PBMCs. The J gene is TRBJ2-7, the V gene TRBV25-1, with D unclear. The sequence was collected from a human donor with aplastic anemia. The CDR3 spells CASSLLGGQTYEQYF. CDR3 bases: TGTGCCAGCAGCCTACTCGGTGGGCAGACCTACGAGCAGTACTTC.